The entry below describes one T cell receptor beta chain. Its specificity is unknown. The data are from a study of liver allograft versus peripheral blood T cells. Study-wide background: Transplanted-liver T cell receptor repertoires were compared with recipients' peripheral blood repertoires. The study, taken as a whole, reports: Intragraft T cell receptor repertoires of liver allografts were reported to differ from peripheral blood repertoires.

TCRdb passed the reads through MiXCR, listing each CDR3 protein once. This repertoire shows thousands of distinct CDR3 sequences, more than 14% found once; its top ten account for 40% to 55%. The sequence derives from a human patient who had a liver transplant. Some T cells could come from the graft donor.

The CDR3 DNA reads TGTGCCAGCAGCGTAGGAGGGGCCTCTGGAAACACCATATATTTT. Translating gives CASSVGGASGNTIYF. The genes are TRBV9 and TRBJ1-3; tentatively, D is TRBD1 (5 bases). The V gene lost 0 bases and the J gene lost 0 bases, with 7 bases spanning the gap. The CDR3 totals 15 residues. Per germline, CDR1 SGDLS and CDR2 YYNGEE.